This T cell receptor beta chain is drawn from a study of lymphopenia after photon versus proton radiotherapy. The CDR3 is 16 amino acids. The V gene's germline CDR1 is MNHEY and CDR2 SVGAGI. The V end lost 2 bases, the J end lost 0 bases, and 10 bases lay between the germline ends. Method: immunoSEQ multiplex PCR; TCRdb's copy keeps in-frame clones and lacks some. The sample lists roughly 150,000 clones, approximately 86% occurring once. The source was peripheral blood, collected from a patient treated with photon-based radiotherapy. The origin of this receptor is a man aged 50 to 59 with gastric cancer. The gene calls are TRBV6-5 and TRBJ2-2; D possibly corresponds to TRBD2 (6 bases). The CDR3 nucleotides are TGTGCCAGCAGTTACCCGGGGACTTCGAACACCGGGGAGCTGTTTTTT. Translation gives CASSYPGTSNTGELFF.